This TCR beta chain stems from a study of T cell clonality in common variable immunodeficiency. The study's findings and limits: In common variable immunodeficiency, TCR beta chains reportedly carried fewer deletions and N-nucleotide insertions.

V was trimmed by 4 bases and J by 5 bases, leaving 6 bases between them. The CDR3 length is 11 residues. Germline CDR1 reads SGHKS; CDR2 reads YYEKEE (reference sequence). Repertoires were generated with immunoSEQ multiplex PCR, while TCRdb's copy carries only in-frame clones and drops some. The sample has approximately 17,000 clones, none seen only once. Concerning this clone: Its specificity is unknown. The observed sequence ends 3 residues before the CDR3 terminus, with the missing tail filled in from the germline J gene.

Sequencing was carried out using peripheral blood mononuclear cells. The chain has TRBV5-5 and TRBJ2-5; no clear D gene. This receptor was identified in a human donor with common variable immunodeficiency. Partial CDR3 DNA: TGTGCCAGCAGCCCCGGGGAGACC. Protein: CASSPGET. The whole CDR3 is CASSPGETQYF.